This is a list of T cell receptor beta chains from one sample in a study of blood T cell repertoires in COVID-19. Here immunoSEQ multiplex PCR was the method, and the copy in TCRdb shows in-frame clones only, minus some. The sample includes around 60,000 clones, just under 85% of them seen just once. Sequenced material: peripheral blood. The receptors originated from a man aged 70 or older with acute or convalescent COVID-19. The CDR3 runs from the conserved cysteine through the conserved F or W. Each record gives: clone size, D gene, J gene, V gene, CDR3 DNA, CDR3 protein. A D gene is named only where the DNA matches it firmly. Some rows mark clone size as missing; the rest say once, few, many or name a class of expanded clone.

>.|.|TRBJ1-6|TRBV27
TGTGCCAGCAGCCGGACGACAGGAGATTCACCCCTCCACTTT
CASSRTTGDSPLHF
>once|TRBD1|TRBJ2-4|TRBV5-4
TGTGCCAGCAGCAAAGACAGGGGGGCGGCCAAAAACATTCAGTACTTC
CASSKDRGAAKNIQYF
>once|.|TRBJ2-5|TRBV5-1
TGCGCCAGCAGCTGGGGGGACCGGGAGACCCAGTACTTC
CASSWGDRETQYF
>.|.|TRBJ2-1|TRBV18
TGTGCCAGCTCACCTTCTCGCCGGGACTACAATGAGCAGTTCTTC
CASSPSRRDYNEQFF
>.|TRBD2|TRBJ2-1|TRBV3-1/TRBV3-2
TGTGCCAGCAGCCATTTCCGGGGGGGCCAGGGGAGCAATGAGCAGTTCTTC
CASSHFRGGQGSNEQFF
>.|.|TRBJ2-3|TRBV28
TGTGCCAGCAGTTTCGGCGGAGGGAATACGCAGTATTTT
CASSFGGGNTQYF
>.|.|TRBJ2-1|TRBV5-4
TGTGCCAGCAGCTTGGCGGGCTCCTACAATGAGCAGTTCTTC
CASSLAGSYNEQFF
>.|.|TRBJ2-6|TRBV6-6
TGTGCCAGCAGCCCCTCAGCGGCTGGGGCCAACGTCCTGACTTTC
CASSPSAAGANVLTF
>.|TRBD2|TRBJ2-3|TRBV3-1/TRBV3-2
TGTGCCAGCAGCCCGGGACTAGCGGAAAGCACAGATACGCAGTATTTT
CASSPGLAESTDTQYF
>.|TRBD1|TRBJ1-1|TRBV10-1
TGCGCCAGCAGTGACCCCGGGACAGGGAACACTGAAGCTTTCTTT
CASSDPGTGNTEAFF
>.|.|TRBJ2-1|TRBV21-1
TGTGCCAGCAGCAAATACTGGCTCATGAATCCGGGACTAGCGGGGGGGCCGGTATTGAATGAGCAGTTCTTC
CASSKYWLMNPGLAGGPVLNEQFF
>once|TRBD1|TRBJ2-1|TRBV11-2
TGTGCCAGCAGCATCAGGCGGACAGGCCCAGACTACAATGAGCAGTTCTTC
CASSIRRTGPDYNEQFF
>.|TRBD1|TRBJ1-2|TRBV7-8
TGTGCCAGCAGCTTAGGCTCCGGGACAGGCTATGGCTACACCTTC
CASSLGSGTGYGYTF
>.|.|TRBJ1-5|TRBV7-2
TGTGCCAGCAGCTTCGGGGGGTGGGCCAAAAATCAGCCCCAGCATTTT
CASSFGGWAKNQPQHF
>.|TRBD1|TRBJ2-7|TRBV23-1
TGCGCCAGCAGTCAATCGAGGCAGGGGGTCCGAGAAGCTTCATCCTACGAGCAGTACTTC
CASSQSRQGVREASSYEQYF
>few|.|TRBJ1-1|TRBV19
TGTGCCAGTAGTATAGAGCCAGTAGGGGCCACTGAAGCTTTCTTT
CASSIEPVGATEAFF
>.|.|TRBJ2-7|TRBV2
TGTGCCACCCGCGGGCAGGAAAGCTCCTACGAGCAGTACTTC
CATRGQESSYEQYF
>.|TRBD2|TRBJ2-1|TRBV5-1
TGCGCCAGCAGCTTGGAAGGGGGACTAGCGGGACTTGAGCAGTTCTTC
CASSLEGGLAGLEQFF
>once|.|TRBJ2-2|TRBV11-2
TGTGCCAGCAGACCCGGGCTCGGGGGGCGTACCGGGGAGCTGTTTTTT
CASRPGLGGRTGELFF
>.|.|TRBJ2-4|TRBV7-2
TGTGCCAGCAGCCCCAGGGGGGAAAACATTCAGTACTTC
CASSPRGENIQYF
>.|.|TRBJ1-2|TRBV5-4
TGTGCCAGCAGAAGATCAGGGAACACCAACTATGGCTACACCTTC
CASRRSGNTNYGYTF
>.|TRBD2|TRBJ2-7|TRBV4-2
TGTGCCAGCAGCCAAGAGATAGCGGGGGGGCGCGAGCAGTACTTC
CASSQEIAGGREQYF
>.|TRBD2|TRBJ2-1|TRBV9
TGTGCCAGCAGCCCAACTAGCGGGGGCTCCTACAATGAGCAGTTCTTC
CASSPTSGGSYNEQFF
>once|.|TRBJ1-1|TRBV5-1
TGCGCCAGCAGCCCGTCGGGGGAAATGGCTGAAGCTTTCTTT
CASSPSGEMAEAFF
>.|.|TRBJ2-5|TRBV24-1
TGTGCCACCAGTGACACGGGAGTGGGGGAGACCCAGTACTTC
CATSDTGVGETQYF
>.|.|TRBJ1-1|TRBV7-2
TGTGCCAGCAGCCACGACGATATTGGAGACACTGAAGCTTTCTTT
CASSHDDIGDTEAFF
>few|.|TRBJ2-7|TRBV6-1
TGTGCCAGCAGTGAAGGCGGGACGATGTACGAGCAGTACTTC
CASSEGGTMYEQYF
>few|.|TRBJ1-5|TRBV18
TGTGCCAGCTCACCACCACAGGGCCAGCCCCAGCATTTT
CASSPPQGQPQHF
>.|.|TRBJ1-6|TRBV7-2
TGTGCCAGCAGCTTAGCAGAAGGCAGGTCACCCCTCCACTTT
CASSLAEGRSPLHF
>.|.|TRBJ2-1|TRBV12-3/TRBV12-4
TGTGCCAGCACCTTAGGGGTTGGGGATGAGCAGTTCTTC
CASTLGVGDEQFF
>.|TRBD1|TRBJ1-6|TRBV12-3/TRBV12-4
TGTGCCAGCCGGGACAGATCTAATTCACCCCTCCACTTT
CASRDRSNSPLHF
>.|TRBD1|TRBJ2-5|TRBV4-1
TGCGCCAGCAGCCAAGATCCGGGACAGGAAGGAGAGACCCAGTACTTC
CASSQDPGQEGETQYF
>.|TRBD2|TRBJ2-3|TRBV11-2
TGTGCCAGCAGCTTAGGGACTAGCTTCCTCACAGATACGCAGTATTTT
CASSLGTSFLTDTQYF
>few|.|TRBJ1-1|TRBV10-3
TGTGCCATCAGTGAGTCAGGGGCGAACACTGAAGCTTTCTTT
CAISESGANTEAFF
>.|TRBD1|TRBJ1-1|TRBV3-1/TRBV3-2
TGTGCCAGCAGCCAAGGATTTGGGACAGGGGATGCTTTCTTT
CASSQGFGTGDAFF
>.|TRBD2|TRBJ2-7|TRBV7-6
TGTGCCAGCAGCTTAGTATCGGCGGGGGGCAGGTACGAGCAGTACTTC
CASSLVSAGGRYEQYF
>.|TRBD1|TRBJ2-1|TRBV5-1
TGCGCCAGCAGCTTGATTCCAGGGGGCAATGAGCAGTTCTTC
CASSLIPGGNEQFF
>once|TRBD2|TRBJ2-1|TRBV10-2
TGCGCCAGCAGCCAGCGGGGGGGGTACAATGAGCAGTTCTTC
CASSQRGGYNEQFF
>.|TRBD1|TRBJ1-2|TRBV10-2
TGCGCCAGCATCCCCTCCGGGACAGGGGATGGCTACACCTTC
CASIPSGTGDGYTF
>.|.|TRBJ1-4|TRBV6-1
TGTGCCAGCAGTGACCCGCCCACCTTCGGACTTGCAACTAATGAAAAACTGTTTTTT
CASSDPPTFGLATNEKLFF
>.|TRBD2|TRBJ2-5|TRBV7-9
TGTGCCAGCAGCTTGGGACTAGTGGGGGTAGCAGGAGAGACCCAGTACTTC
CASSLGLVGVAGETQYF
>.|.|TRBJ1-4|TRBV3-1/TRBV3-2
TGTGCCAGCAGCCAAAACAGGGAGCCCAGCGAAAAACTGTTTTTT
CASSQNREPSEKLFF
>.|.|TRBJ1-4|TRBV13
TGTGCCAGCAGCTGGGGACATGGGGAAAAACTGTTTTTT
CASSWGHGEKLFF
>.|TRBD2|TRBJ2-3|TRBV2
TGTGCCAGCAAGAAGGGGAGGGAGACTTGGAATACGCAGTATTTT
CASKKGRETWNTQYF
>.|.|TRBJ1-1|TRBV5-1
TGCGCCAGCAGCTTGGAGGTAGGGGCTAACACTGAAGCTTTCTTT
CASSLEVGANTEAFF
>once|.|TRBJ2-1|TRBV3-1/TRBV3-2
TGTGCCAGCAGCCGAATTGCGGGGCCCAATGAGCAGTTCTTC
CASSRIAGPNEQFF
>.|.|TRBJ1-3|TRBV19
TGTGCCAGTGATGAAACAGGGTCCGGAAACACCATATATTTT
CASDETGSGNTIYF
>.|.|TRBJ2-5|TRBV2
TGTGCCAGCAGAATAGACCAACAGGGAGAGACCCAGTACTTC
CASRIDQQGETQYF
>.|.|TRBJ2-6|TRBV5-1
TGCGCCAGCAGCCCCCAAGGAGGATCTGGGGCCAACGTCCTGACTTTC
CASSPQGGSGANVLTF
>.|TRBD1|TRBJ1-2|TRBV4-2
TGTGCCAGCAGCCGAGAAGGACAGGGACACTATGGCTACACCTTC
CASSREGQGHYGYTF
>.|.|TRBJ2-1|TRBV29-1
TGCAGCGTGGCTACAACAGCGGTGGCCAATGAGCAGTTCTTC
CSVATTAVANEQFF
>.|TRBD2|TRBJ2-1|TRBV27
TGTGCCAGCAGTTTGGCGGGGGGGCGGGGCAATGAGCAGTTCTTC
CASSLAGGRGNEQFF
>once|TRBD2|TRBJ2-1|TRBV11-2
TGTGCCAGCAGCCCCGGGACTAGCGAAGCGTCTGAGCAGTTCTTC
CASSPGTSEASEQFF
>.|TRBD2|TRBJ2-3|TRBV5-1
TGCGCCAGCAGCAGACCTAGCGGTAGCACAGATACGCAGTATTTT
CASSRPSGSTDTQYF
>once|TRBD1|TRBJ1-4|TRBV18
TGTGCCAGCTCACGCGACAGGGTGGGTGAAAAACTGTTTTTT
CASSRDRVGEKLFF
>.|TRBD1|TRBJ2-3|TRBV5-8
TGTGCCAGCAGCTTGGAGGGGGCGGATACGCAGTATTTT
CASSLEGADTQYF
>.|TRBD2|TRBJ2-1|TRBV7-9
TGTGCCAGCAGCCGGACTAGCGGGGGGGCGCCTCCCTACAATGAGCAGTTCTTC
CASSRTSGGAPPYNEQFF
>.|TRBD1|TRBJ2-5|TRBV9
TGTGCCAGCAGCCCAGGACAGGGGGATCGATCCCAAGAGACCCAGTACTTC
CASSPGQGDRSQETQYF
>.|TRBD1|TRBJ1-1|TRBV6-1
TGTGCCAGCAGTGACACCCCGGGACAGGGCAAAGCTTTCTTT
CASSDTPGQGKAFF
>.|.|TRBJ2-7|TRBV29-1
TGCAGCGTGGCTCAGGACGAGCAGTACTTC
CSVAQDEQYF